A single sample is the source of the 8 T cell receptor beta chains below, sequenced in a study of Ad26.COV2.S vaccination and SARS-CoV-2 variants. Clones were read by immunoSEQ multiplex PCR, and TCRdb kept only the in-frame ones, dropping some. Here the sample spans more than 400,000 clones, around 93% being singletons. Treatment here: 19 received Ad26.COV2.S at low or high dose, single or two shots; 5 received placebo; per-sample allocation not given. Collection of the samples took place on day 63 after the first injection of vaccine or placebo. The source material was peripheral blood, sampled in a trial of Ad26.COV2.S vaccine versus placebo. Every receptor here comes from a person between 18 and 65 years old who received the Ad26.COV2.S COVID-19 vaccine or a placebo.

The V and J genes are TRBV5-1 and TRBJ1-2; tentative D call: TRBD1 (6 bases). Germline V gives CDR1 SGHRS, CDR2 YFSETQ. V dropped 4 bases and J dropped 8 bases, with 12 bases sitting between them. This CDR3 comprises 12 residues. CDR3 in DNA: TGCGCCAGCAGCCCGAACAGGGACGGCTACACCTTC. Its protein product is CASSPNRDGYTF.

The chain uses TRBV7-2 and TRBJ2-2; D gene uncertain. The CDR3 spans 13 residues. The V gene's germline CDR1 is SGHTA and CDR2 FQGNSA. The V end lost 3 bases, the J end lost 0 bases, and 2 bases lay between the germline ends. The CDR3 DNA reads TGTGCCAGCAGCTTTGCGAACACCGGGGAGCTGTTTTTT. Amino acid sequence: CASSFANTGELFF.

V usage is TRBV12-3 or TRBV12-4 and J usage is TRBJ1-1; D call uncertain. The CDR3 length is 12 residues. V was cut by 3 bases and J by 5 bases, with 7 bases left in between. The CDR3 nucleotides are TGTGCCAGCAGTTTCGGGCAGACTGAAGCTTTCTTT. This sequence encodes CASSFGQTEAFF.

This clone was observed a handful of times. The chain has TRBV5-4 and TRBJ2-7; 7 bases agree with TRBD1. CDR1 SGHNT and CDR2 YYREEE come from the germline V gene (reference sequence). The CDR3 has 17 residues. The V segment lost 5 bases and the J segment 3 bases; nucleotides outside the gene matches: 17. As DNA, the CDR3 is TGTGCCAGCAGTGGCAGGGACCTGACAGGGTATATCTACGAGCAGTACTTC. It codes for CASSGRDLTGYIYEQYF.

The V gene is TRBV7-2, the J gene TRBJ1-2, with D unclear. CDR1 and CDR2 from the germline V gene are SGHTA and FQGNSA. V lost 3 bases to trimming and J lost 5 bases, with 7 bases between them. This CDR3 is 12 amino acids long. DNA of the CDR3: TGTGCCAGCAGCTTTCTTGGGTATGGCTACACCTTC. It yields the protein CASSFLGYGYTF.

The gene calls are TRBV7-2 and TRBJ1-4, with D possibly being TRBD1 (5 bases). The CDR3 extends over 15 amino acids. CDR1 and CDR2 from the germline V gene are SGHTA and FQGNSA. Trimming took off 5 bases at V and 3 bases at J, with 13 bases between the two ends. This CDR3 is CASSAGGGPNEKLFF. CDR3 DNA: TGTGCCAGCAGCGCGGGTGGGGGTCCTAATGAAAAACTGTTTTTT.

This clone was observed a single time. CDR3 region: CASSQAGDSYNEQFF. The CDR3 nucleotides read TGCGCCAGCAGCCAAGCAGGAGATTCCTACAATGAGCAGTTCTTC. The V gene is TRBV4-3, the J gene TRBJ2-1; the D is unclear. Trimming removed 1 base from V and 1 base from J, with 8 bases in between. This CDR3 spans 15 amino acids. Per the germline V gene, CDR1 is LGHNA and CDR2 is YSLEER.

This chain links TRBV6-2 or TRBV6-3 with TRBJ2-1; 8 bases align to TRBD2. Trimming at V came to 5 bases and at J to 3 bases, leaving 6 bases not matched to a gene. The CDR3 extends over 15 amino acids. Germline V lookup: CDR1 MNHEY, CDR2 SVGEGT. The CDR3: CASSPRLAGYNEQFF. As DNA, the CDR3 is TGTGCCAGCAGTCCCCGGCTAGCGGGCTACAATGAGCAGTTCTTC.